The 25 T cell receptor beta chains reported below all come from one sample, sequenced in a study of molecular identifiers for immune sequencing clone quantification. TCRdb itself ran the PCR reads through MiXCR, one entry per CDR3 protein. The table lists some 93,000 distinct CDR3 sequences, under 25% of them singletons. Material: naive CD8+ T cells from blood, with Jurkat cell RNA spiked in. Subset: FACS-sorted CD8+CD4-CCR7+CD45RA+ naive T cells. The receptors stem from a human donor in good health. Some libraries in this study had Jurkat cell RNA spiked in.

This clonotype was seen many times. The chain employs TRBV29-1 and TRBJ2-1; weak D call: TRBD2 (5 bases). The CDR3 is 14 amino acids. The V end was cut by 1 base, the J end by 6 bases, with 13 bases between. CDR1 and CDR2 (germline): SQVTM, ANQGSEA. The CDR3 reads CSVEGAPEGNEQFF. The CDR3 DNA is TGCAGCGTTGAAGGGGCACCCGAGGGCAATGAGCAGTTCTTC.

About this clonotype itself: Given a much more abundant clone one base away, this may be a read error. V is TRBV7-9 and J is TRBJ1-1; 10 bases match TRBD1. The junction had 13 bases not matched to a gene; V was cut back by 5 bases and J by 4 bases. From germline, CDR1 is SEHNR and CDR2 FQNEAQ (reference sequence). There are 17 residues in the CDR3. The CDR3 DNA follows: TGTGCCAGCAGCCTCAACCCGGGACAGGGGAAGGGCACTGAAGCTTTCTTT. Translated, it gives CASSLNPGQGKGTEAFF. Supplemented by reference TRBV7-9 and TRBJ1-1, the full variable domain reads DTGVSQNPRHKITKRGQNVTFRCDPISEHNRLYWYRQTLGQGPEFLTYFQNEAQLEKSRLLSDRFSAERPKGSFSTLEIQRTEQGDSAMYLCASSLNPGQGKGTEAFFGQGTRLTVV.

This clonotype was detected ten times or more. The chain combines TRBV25-1 with TRBJ2-7, with 10 bases lining up with TRBD2. CDR1 is MGHDK and CDR2 is SYGVNS in the germline V gene. Trimming cost V 8 bases and J 0 bases; bases outside gene matches: 10. CDR3 length: 16 residues. This chain's CDR3 is CASPRGTSADSYEQYF. The CDR3 DNA is TGTGCCAGCCCAAGGGGGACTAGCGCCGACTCCTACGAGCAGTACTTC.

This clonotype was seen a few times. J is TRBJ2-3 and V is TRBV7-9; 11 bases align to TRBD2. Germline lookup yields CDR1 SEHNR and CDR2 FQNEAQ (reference sequence). The length of the CDR3 is 17 residues. The V gene end was trimmed by 0 bases and the J gene end by 2 bases; junction bases not matched to a gene: 4. CDR3 sequence reads: CASSLASSGGSTDTQYF. The CDR3 DNA reads as TGTGCCAGCAGCTTAGCTTCTAGCGGGGGGTCCACAGATACGCAGTATTTT.

Turning to this clonotype: Just one base apart from a much larger clone, this may be a read error. The genes are TRBV7-9 and TRBJ2-4; D is unclear. V was shortened by 2 bases and J by 9 bases, with 17 bases between the two germline ends. Germline V CDR1 and CDR2: SEHNR, FQNEAQ (reference sequence). This CDR3 region has 15 residues. The CDR3 is CASSLKIGTQSIQYF. The CDR3 DNA reads as TGTGCCAGCAGCTTAAAGATAGGAACTCAAAGCATTCAGTACTTC.

This clonotype came up many times. This chain connects TRBV29-1 to TRBJ2-5; 9 nucleotides agree with TRBD2. CDR1 and CDR2 (germline): SQVTM, ANQGSEA. Losses at the gene ends were 0 bases for V and 2 bases for J; bases not matched to a gene: 4. This CDR3 is built from 15 residues. CDR3 loop: CSVEEGLAGQETQYF. CDR3 nucleotide sequence: TGCAGCGTTGAAGAAGGCCTAGCGGGGCAAGAGACCCAGTACTTC.

This clonotype was found a few times. The J gene is TRBJ2-5, the V gene TRBV19; D gene unclear. The CDR3 runs 14 residues. Trimming took 7 bases from V and 4 from J, leaving 16 bases between them. Germline V CDR1 and CDR2: LNHDA, SQIVND (reference sequence). The CDR3 DNA follows: TGTGCCAGTACTCCCAAAGGGCAGGTAGAGACCCAGTACTTC. Protein sequence: CASTPKGQVETQYF.

The chain combines TRBV7-7 with TRBJ2-7, with 7 positions matching TRBD2. The CDR3 length is 13 residues. CDR1 SSHAT and CDR2 FNYEAQ come from the germline V gene (reference sequence). Trimming at V came to 4 bases and at J to 5 bases, leaving 5 bases not matched to a gene. CDR3 nucleotides: TGTGCCAGCAGCTGGACTAGTTCCGACGAGCAGTACTTC. Encoded protein: CASSWTSSDEQYF.

The V gene is TRBV12-3 or TRBV12-4, the J gene TRBJ1-1; 7 bases line up with TRBD1. This CDR3 spans 15 amino acids. Trimming cost V 6 bases and J 1 base; bases outside gene matches: 8. CDR3: CASSPVEGANTEAFF. CDR3 nucleotides: TGTGCCAGCAGCCCTGTAGAGGGGGCGAACACTGAAGCTTTCTTT.

CDR3 sequence (DNA): TGTGCCAGCAGAGCTTTGGGGAACACTGAAGCTTTCTTT. Its translation: CASRALGNTEAFF. The J gene is TRBJ1-1, the V gene TRBV12-3 or TRBV12-4; D is undetermined. V lost 6 bases, J lost 1 base, and 9 bases lay in between. This CDR3 is 13 amino acids long.

This clonotype showed up many times. The chain carries TRBV6-2 or TRBV6-3 and TRBJ2-2; D may be TRBD2 (5 bases). The length of the CDR3 is 15 residues. Germline V lookup: CDR1 MNHEY, CDR2 SVGEGT. V was cut by 2 bases and J by 6 bases, with 13 bases left in between. The CDR3 DNA follows: TGTGCCAGCAGTTACACGACTACCGGAGCCGGGGAGCTGTTTTTT. Encoded protein: CASSYTTTGAGELFF.

In its sample, this clonotype was seen many times. The V and J genes are TRBV5-1 and TRBJ2-7, with D tentatively TRBD1 or TRBD2 (6 bases each). V lost 4 bases and J 3 bases, leaving 17 bases between the germline ends. This CDR3 region has 15 residues. Germline CDR1 reads SGHRS; CDR2 reads YFSETQ. The CDR3 sequence: CASSPAEGEYYEQYF. CDR3 DNA sequence: TGCGCCAGCAGCCCGGCGGAGGGGGAGTACTACGAGCAGTACTTC.

On this clonotype: A much larger clone differs from this one at a single base, so this may be a read error. Likely a read error: the CDR3 ends without its conserved phenylalanine or tryptophan. V is TRBV6-5 and J is TRBJ1-1, with a tentative D call TRBD1 (6 bases). CDR3 length: 14 amino acids. Germline V gene lookup returns CDR1 MNHEY and CDR2 SVGAGI. V was trimmed by 3 bases and J by 4 bases, leaving 12 bases between them. Here the CDR3 DNA reads TGTGCCAGCAGTTATGATACAGGGACCACTGAAGCTTTCCTT. This translates into CASSYDTGTTEAFL.

In this sample, this clonotype turned up many times. The rearrangement links TRBV12-5 to TRBJ2-7, with 9 nucleotides matching TRBD1. This CDR3 region has 15 residues. V dropped 4 bases and J dropped 5; count of bases not matched to a gene: 9. The germline V gene encodes CDR1 LGHNT and CDR2 FRNRAP. CDR3 sequence: CASGSDRGPTHEQYF. The CDR3 DNA is TGTGCTAGTGGTTCGGACAGGGGCCCGACCCACGAGCAGTACTTC. The full variable domain, rest sourced from reference TRBV12-5 and TRBJ2-7, is DARVTQTPRHKVTEMGQEVTMRCQPILGHNTVFWYRQTMMQGLELLAYFRNRAPLDDSGMPKDRFSAEMPDATLATLKIQPSEPRDSAVYFCASGSDRGPTHEQYFGPGTRLTVT.

The gene calls are TRBV6-5 and TRBJ2-2; D is unresolved. CDR1 and CDR2 from the germline V gene are MNHEY and SVGAGI. This CDR3 spans 14 amino acids. The ends were cut back, 2 bases at V and 4 bases at J, with 8 bases in the middle. The CDR3 region has the DNA TGTGCCAGCAGTTACCCGGGTGTCACCGGGGAGCTGTTTTTT. The encoded protein is CASSYPGVTGELFF.

This clonotype was picked up many times. The J gene is TRBJ1-2, the V gene TRBV12-3 or TRBV12-4; possibly TRBD1 for D (5 bases). V was clipped by 4 bases and J by 6 bases, with 15 bases between them. CDR3 length equals 14 residues. The CDR3 nucleotides are TGTGCCAGCAGTTCCTCCACAGGACCAAATGGCTACACCTTC. This translates into CASSSSTGPNGYTF.

On this clonotype itself: A clone one base away is much larger, so this may be a read error. This chain uses TRBV7-8 with TRBJ2-3; weak D call: TRBD2 (7 bases). The germline V gene has CDR1 SGHVS and CDR2 FQNEAQ. CDR3 length: 15 amino acids. The ends were cut back, 1 base at V and 8 bases at J, with 16 bases in the middle. The CDR3 DNA is TGTGCCAGCAGCTTAGGCGGGGGCGTTTCAGCTACGCAGTATTTT. Its protein is CASSLGGGVSATQYF. Combining the CDR3 with reference TRBV7-8 and TRBJ2-3 gives the whole variable domain GAGVSQSPRYKVAKRGQDVALRCDPISGHVSLFWYQQALGQGPEFLTYFQNEAQLDKSGLPSDRFFAERPEGSVSTLKIQRTQQEDSAVYLCASSLGGGVSATQYFGPGTRLTVL.

This clonotype was counted at least ten times. This chain joins TRBV19 and TRBJ2-7; no firm D call. The germline CDR1 and CDR2 sequences are LNHDA and SQIVND (reference sequence). Trimming removed 6 bases at V and 0 bases at J, with 12 bases between. This CDR3 spans 14 amino acids. CDR3 sequence reads: CASRPGLGSYEQYF. Here the CDR3 DNA reads TGTGCCAGTAGGCCCGGGCTGGGCTCCTACGAGCAGTACTTC.

This clonotype has ten or more counts. CDR3 DNA: TGCAGCGTTGAAGTTCGGGACAGGGGAAATGAGCAGTTCTTC. Protein: CSVEVRDRGNEQFF. The chain uses TRBV29-1 and TRBJ2-1, with TRBD1 matching over 10 bases. Germline assignment: CDR1 SQVTM and CDR2 ANQGSEA. After removal of 1 base from V and 7 bases from J, the junction contained 4 bases not matched to a gene. The CDR3 runs to 14 residues.

The chain joins TRBV7-9 to TRBJ2-5, with D possibly being TRBD1 (6 bases). The CDR3 has 19 amino acids. V lost 3 bases and J lost 2, with 25 bases in between. CDR1 SEHNR and CDR2 FQNEAQ come from the germline V gene (reference sequence). This CDR3 reads CASSFSLPPTGYLQETQYF. The CDR3 coding sequence is TGTGCCAGCAGCTTTAGTCTTCCACCGACAGGTTACCTACAAGAGACCCAGTACTTC. Filled out from reference TRBV7-9 and TRBJ2-5, the complete variable domain reads DTGVSQNPRHKITKRGQNVTFRCDPISEHNRLYWYRQTLGQGPEFLTYFQNEAQLEKSRLLSDRFSAERPKGSFSTLEIQRTEQGDSAMYLCASSFSLPPTGYLQETQYFGPGTRLLVL.

The sample holds many counts of this clonotype. The chain is built from TRBV6-6 and TRBJ2-2; 8 bases line up with TRBD2. This CDR3 comprises 18 residues. The germline V gene has CDR1 MNHNY and CDR2 SVGAGI (reference sequence). V dropped 7 bases and J dropped 0; count of bases not matched to a gene: 13. The DNA for the CDR3 is TGTGCCAGCACACCGGGGGGGGGAGTGGAGTCGAACACCGGGGAGCTGTTTTTT. Encoded protein: CASTPGGGVESNTGELFF.

This clonotype was seen a few times. This chain joins TRBV2 and TRBJ2-3; 8 bases align to TRBD2. The length of the CDR3 is 16 residues. Germline CDR1 and CDR2: SNHLY and FYNNEI. J gave up 2 bases and V 2 bases, and 6 bases lay outside the gene matches. This chain's CDR3 is CASSERGGGTTDTQYF. As DNA, the CDR3 is TGTGCCAGCAGTGAAAGAGGCGGGGGGACCACAGATACGCAGTATTTT. Full variable domain (rest looked up from reference TRBV2 and TRBJ2-3): EPEVTQTPSHQVTQMGQEVILRCVPISNHLYFYWYRQILGQKVEFLVSFYNNEISEKSEIFDDQFSVERPDGSNFTLKIRSTKLEDSAMYFCASSERGGGTTDTQYFGPGTRLTVL.

CDR3 nucleotides: TGTGCCATCAGTGATGAGGGGGTCTTAGAAAAACTGTTTTTT. Translating gives CAISDEGVLEKLFF. The chain recombines TRBV10-3 with TRBJ1-4; the D gene is possibly TRBD1 (6 bases). The CDR3 has 14 amino acids. In germline, CDR1 is ENHRY, CDR2 SYGVKD. Trimming cost V 3 bases and J 8 bases, with 13 bases left between them.

The V call is TRBV7-9, the J call TRBJ2-7; 10 bases agree with TRBD1. The V and J ends lost 5 bases and 5 bases, in that order; junction bases with no gene match: 6. CDR1 and CDR2 from the germline V gene are SEHNR and FQNEAQ (reference sequence). This CDR3 contains 14 residues. The CDR3 is CASSPWDRGNEQYF. The CDR3, as DNA: TGTGCCAGCAGCCCATGGGACAGGGGCAACGAGCAGTACTTC. The full variable domain, rest sourced from reference TRBV7-9 and TRBJ2-7, is DTGVSQNPRHKITKRGQNVTFRCDPISEHNRLYWYRQTLGQGPEFLTYFQNEAQLEKSRLLSDRFSAERPKGSFSTLEIQRTEQGDSAMYLCASSPWDRGNEQYFGPGTRLTVT.

V is TRBV11-2 and J is TRBJ2-3; 9 bases match TRBD2. The CDR3 has 14 residues. Trimming removed 3 bases from V and 11 bases from J; junction bases left unmatched: 9. Germline V gene data show CDR1 as SGHAT and CDR2 as FQNNGV. The CDR3 reads CASSFPAGGDGQYF. The CDR3 nucleotides are TGTGCCAGCAGCTTCCCAGCGGGAGGTGACGGGCAGTATTTT. Full variable domain (missing parts from reference TRBV11-2 and TRBJ2-3): EAGVAQSPRYKIIEKRQSVAFWCNPISGHATLYWYQQILGQGPKLLIQFQNNGVVDDSQLPKDRFSAERLKGVDSTLKIQPAKLEDSAVYLCASSFPAGGDGQYFGPGTRLTVL.